The T cell receptor beta chain described here comes from a study of persistence of HIV-infected CD4 T cells. CDR1 is SGHVS and CDR2 is FNYEAQ in the germline V gene. The CDR3 extends over 12 amino acids. With 7 bases removed from V and 1 base from J, the gap between germline ends came to 7 bases. Sequencing used immunoSEQ version 4 in survey mode. Generated by immunoSEQ multiplex PCR, the TCRdb table keeps only in-frame clones and is missing some. This table holds about 40,000 clones, roughly 87% found once. Study-wide results and caveats: The rare CMV-responding cells with HIV-1 proviruses were not separately TCR-sequenced.

This nonspecific control used anti-CD3/anti-CD28 bead stimulation of CD4+ T cells. Responding CD4+ T cells were sorted by upregulation of both CD40 ligand and CD69. Undetectable plasma HIV-1 RNA below 50 copies/mL lasted at least 4 years. Concerning this clone: Antigen specificity is unknown.

The chain is built from TRBV7-6 and TRBJ2-5; no definite D call. Sequences were derived from CD4+ T cells sorted from PBMCs after roughly 19-hour stimulation, sampled from a patient who received antiretroviral therapy. The sequence derives from an adult man with HIV who was CMV-seropositive. CDR3: CASTGPQETQYF. The DNA for the CDR3 is TGTGCCAGCACCGGACCCCAAGAGACCCAGTACTTC.